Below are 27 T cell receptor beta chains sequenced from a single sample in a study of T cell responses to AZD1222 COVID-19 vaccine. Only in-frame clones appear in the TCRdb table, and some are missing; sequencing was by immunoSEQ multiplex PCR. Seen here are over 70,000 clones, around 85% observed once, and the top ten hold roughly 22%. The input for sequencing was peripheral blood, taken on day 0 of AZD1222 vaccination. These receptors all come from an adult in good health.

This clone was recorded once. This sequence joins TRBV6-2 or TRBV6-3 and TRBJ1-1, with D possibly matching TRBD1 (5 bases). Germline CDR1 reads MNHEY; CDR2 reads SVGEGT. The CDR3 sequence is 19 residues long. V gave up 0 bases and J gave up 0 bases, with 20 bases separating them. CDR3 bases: TGTGCCAGCAGTTACTCTTCCGATGGAAGATGGGGGTTGAACACTGAAGCTTTCTTT. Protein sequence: CASSYSSDGRWGLNTEAFF.

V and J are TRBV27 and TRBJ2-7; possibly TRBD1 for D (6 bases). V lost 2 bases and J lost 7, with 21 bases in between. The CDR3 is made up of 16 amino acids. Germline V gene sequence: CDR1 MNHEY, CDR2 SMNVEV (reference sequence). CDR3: CASSLRATGPGVEQYF. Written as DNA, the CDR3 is TGTGCCAGCAGTTTAAGAGCAACAGGGCCCGGTGTGGAGCAGTACTTC.

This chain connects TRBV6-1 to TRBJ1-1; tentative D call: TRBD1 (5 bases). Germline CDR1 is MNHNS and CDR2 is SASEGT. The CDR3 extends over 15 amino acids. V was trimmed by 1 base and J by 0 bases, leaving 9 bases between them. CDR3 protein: CASSEGWGMNTEAFF. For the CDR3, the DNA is TGTGCCAGCAGTGAAGGTTGGGGGATGAACACTGAAGCTTTCTTT.

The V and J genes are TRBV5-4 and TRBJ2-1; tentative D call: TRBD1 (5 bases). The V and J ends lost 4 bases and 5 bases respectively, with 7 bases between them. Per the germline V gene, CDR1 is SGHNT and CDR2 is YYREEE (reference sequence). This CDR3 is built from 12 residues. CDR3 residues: CASSVDNNEQFF. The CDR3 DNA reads TGTGCCAGCAGCGTGGACAACAATGAGCAGTTCTTC. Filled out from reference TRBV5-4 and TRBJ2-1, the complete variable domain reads ETGVTQSPTHLIKTRGQQVTLRCSSQSGHNTVSWYQQALGQGPQFIFQYYREEENGRGNFPPRFSGLQFPNYSSELNVNALELDDSALYLCASSVDNNEQFFGPGTRLTVL.

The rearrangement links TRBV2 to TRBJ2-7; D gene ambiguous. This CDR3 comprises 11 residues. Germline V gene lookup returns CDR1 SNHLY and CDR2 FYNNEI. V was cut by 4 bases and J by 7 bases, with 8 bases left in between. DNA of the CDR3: TGTGCCAGCAGTGTAAGACGGGAGCAGTACTTC. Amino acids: CASSVRREQYF.

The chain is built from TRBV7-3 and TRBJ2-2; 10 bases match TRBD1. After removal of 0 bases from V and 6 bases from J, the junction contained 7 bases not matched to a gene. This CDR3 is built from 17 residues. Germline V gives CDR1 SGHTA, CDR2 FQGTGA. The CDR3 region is CASSLTLGQGRAGELFF. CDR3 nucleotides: TGTGCCAGCAGCTTAACGTTGGGACAGGGGAGAGCCGGGGAGCTGTTTTTT.

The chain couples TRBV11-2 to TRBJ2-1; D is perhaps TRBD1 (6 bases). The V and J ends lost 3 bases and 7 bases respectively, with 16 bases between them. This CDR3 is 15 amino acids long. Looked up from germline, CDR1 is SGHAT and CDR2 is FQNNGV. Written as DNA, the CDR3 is TGTGCCAGCAGCTTGGGCAGGGGCGCCGGGAATGAGCAGTTCTTC. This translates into CASSLGRGAGNEQFF.

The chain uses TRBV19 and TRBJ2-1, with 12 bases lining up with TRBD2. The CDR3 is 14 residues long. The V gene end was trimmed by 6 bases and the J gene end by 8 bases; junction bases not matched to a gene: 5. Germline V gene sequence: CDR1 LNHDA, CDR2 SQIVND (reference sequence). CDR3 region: CASRETSGRHEQFF. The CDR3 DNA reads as TGTGCCAGTAGGGAGACTAGCGGGAGACATGAGCAGTTCTTC.

The CDR3 is CASSSLREKLFF. The CDR3 DNA reads TGTGCCAGCAGCTCCCTACGGGAAAAACTGTTTTTT. The gene calls are TRBV5-6 and TRBJ1-4; D gene unclear. Germline V lookup: CDR1 SGHDT, CDR2 YYEEEE. The V and J ends lost 3 bases and 8 bases respectively, with 8 bases between them. This CDR3 contains 12 residues.

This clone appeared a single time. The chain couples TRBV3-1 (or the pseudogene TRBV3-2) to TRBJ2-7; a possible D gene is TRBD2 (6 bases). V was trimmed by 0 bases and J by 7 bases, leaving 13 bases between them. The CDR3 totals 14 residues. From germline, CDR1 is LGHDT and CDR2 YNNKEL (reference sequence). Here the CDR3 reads CASSQDTSAGEQYF. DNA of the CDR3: TGTGCCAGCAGCCAAGATACCAGCGCGGGGGAGCAGTACTTC.

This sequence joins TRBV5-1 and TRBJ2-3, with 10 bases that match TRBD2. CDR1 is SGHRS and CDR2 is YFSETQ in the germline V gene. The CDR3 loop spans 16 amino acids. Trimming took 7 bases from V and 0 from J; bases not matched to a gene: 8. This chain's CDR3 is CASGELAGTSTDTQYF. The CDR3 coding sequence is TGCGCCAGCGGTGAACTAGCGGGGACTAGCACAGATACGCAGTATTTT.

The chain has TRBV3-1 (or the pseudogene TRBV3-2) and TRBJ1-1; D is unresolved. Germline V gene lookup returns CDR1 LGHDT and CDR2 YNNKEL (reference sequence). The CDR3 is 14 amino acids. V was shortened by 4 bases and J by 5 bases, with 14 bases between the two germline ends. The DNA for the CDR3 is TGTGCCAGCAGCCTCGGATACTCGGGGACTGAAGCTTTCTTT. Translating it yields CASSLGYSGTEAFF.

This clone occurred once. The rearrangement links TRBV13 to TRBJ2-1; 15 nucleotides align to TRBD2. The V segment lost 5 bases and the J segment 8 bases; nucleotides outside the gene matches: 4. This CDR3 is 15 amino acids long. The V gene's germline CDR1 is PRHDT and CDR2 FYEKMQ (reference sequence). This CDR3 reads CASSARTSGGDEQFF. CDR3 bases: TGTGCCAGCAGCGCCCGGACTAGCGGGGGGGATGAGCAGTTCTTC.

The CDR3 region is CASSQVGSSGGAEDTQYF. The DNA for the CDR3 is TGCGCCAGCAGCCAGGTAGGGTCTAGCGGGGGGGCAGAGGATACGCAGTATTTT. This chain uses TRBV4-1 with TRBJ2-3; 12 nucleotides agree with TRBD2. The V gene end was trimmed by 3 bases and the J gene end by 6 bases; junction bases not matched to a gene: 13. The CDR3 totals 18 residues. CDR1 is MGHRA, CDR2 YSYEKL, per germline.

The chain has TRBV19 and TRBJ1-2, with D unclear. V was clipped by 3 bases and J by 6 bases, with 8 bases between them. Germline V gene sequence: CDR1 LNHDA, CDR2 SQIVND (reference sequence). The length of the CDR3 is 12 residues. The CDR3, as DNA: TGTGCCAGTAGTATTGGTTTGGATGGCTACACCTTC. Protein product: CASSIGLDGYTF.

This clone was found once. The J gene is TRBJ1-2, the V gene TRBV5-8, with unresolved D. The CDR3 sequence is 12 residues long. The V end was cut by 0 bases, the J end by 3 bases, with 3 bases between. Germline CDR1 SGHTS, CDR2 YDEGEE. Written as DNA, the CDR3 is TGTGCCAGCAGCTTGGGACACTATGGCTACACCTTC. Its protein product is CASSLGHYGYTF.

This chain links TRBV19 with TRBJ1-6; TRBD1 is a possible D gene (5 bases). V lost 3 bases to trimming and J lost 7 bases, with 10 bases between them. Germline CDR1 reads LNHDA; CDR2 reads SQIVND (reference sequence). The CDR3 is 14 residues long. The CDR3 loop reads CASSIAQGNSPLHF. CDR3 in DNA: TGTGCCAGTAGTATCGCGCAGGGAAATTCACCCCTCCACTTT.

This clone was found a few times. The DNA of the CDR3 is TGTGCCAGCAGCTTAGGGACAACCGGAATTGAGCAGTTCTTC. It translates to CASSLGTTGIEQFF. The V and J genes are TRBV7-3 and TRBJ2-1; D may be TRBD1 (6 bases). This CDR3 is built from 14 residues. Germline V CDR1 and CDR2: SGHTA, FQGTGA. V was clipped by 2 bases and J by 9 bases, with 14 bases between them.

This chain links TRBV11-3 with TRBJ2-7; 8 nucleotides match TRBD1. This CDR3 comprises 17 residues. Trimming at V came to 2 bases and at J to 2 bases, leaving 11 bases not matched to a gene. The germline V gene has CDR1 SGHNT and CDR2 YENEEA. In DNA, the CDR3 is TGTGCCAGCAGCTTACCACCCGACAGGGGTGGGACCTACGAGCAGTACTTC. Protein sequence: CASSLPPDRGGTYEQYF. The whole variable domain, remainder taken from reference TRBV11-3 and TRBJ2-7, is EAGVVQSPRYKIIEKKQPVAFWCNPISGHNTLYWYLQNLGQGPELLIRYENEEAVDDSQLPKDRFSAERLKGVDSTLKIQPAELGDSAVYLCASSLPPDRGGTYEQYFGPGTRLTVT.

The CDR3 DNA is TGTGCCAGCAGCCCCCTGACACCTAATTCACCCCTCCACTTT. It translates to CASSPLTPNSPLHF. This sequence joins TRBV11-2 and TRBJ1-6; D gene uncertain. V was clipped by 5 bases and J by 6 bases, with 11 bases between them. CDR1 and CDR2 from the germline V gene are SGHAT and FQNNGV. There are 14 residues in the CDR3.

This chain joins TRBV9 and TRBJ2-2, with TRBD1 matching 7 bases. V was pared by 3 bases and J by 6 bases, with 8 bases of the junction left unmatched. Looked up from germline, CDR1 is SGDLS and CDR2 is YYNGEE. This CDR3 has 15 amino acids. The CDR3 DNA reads TGTGCCAGCAGCGCAACGACAGGGACAGCCGGGGAGCTGTTTTTT. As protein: CASSATTGTAGELFF.

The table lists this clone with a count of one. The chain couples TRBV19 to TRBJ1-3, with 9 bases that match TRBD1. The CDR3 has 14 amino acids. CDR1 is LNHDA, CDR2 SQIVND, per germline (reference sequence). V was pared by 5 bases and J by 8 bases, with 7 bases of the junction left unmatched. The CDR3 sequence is CASSYRGQSDTIYF. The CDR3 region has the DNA TGTGCCAGTAGTTACAGGGGGCAGTCCGACACCATATATTTT.

The CDR3 sequence is CASSPLAGAVTHEQYF. As DNA, the CDR3 is TGTGCCAGCAGCCCCTTAGCGGGAGCGGTTACCCACGAGCAGTACTTC. This chain joins TRBV7-2 and TRBJ2-7; TRBD2 matches 9 bases. J was trimmed by 5 bases and V by 5 bases; bases with no gene match: 13. CDR3 length: 16 residues. CDR1 SGHTA and CDR2 FQGNSA come from the germline V gene.

CDR3 coding DNA: TGTGCCAGCTCAGCCAGCCCGGGGAGCCCTCCTCCCACAGATACGCAGTATTTT. This sequence encodes CASSASPGSPPPTDTQYF. This chain connects TRBV18 to TRBJ2-3, with a possible D match to TRBD2 (5 bases). The CDR3 extends over 18 amino acids. Germline V gene data show CDR1 as KGHSH and CDR2 as LQKENI. V gave up 5 bases and J gave up 2 bases, with 23 bases separating them.

In nucleotides, the CDR3 is TGTGCCAGCAGCTGGGGACAGGGGGGCCCAGATACGCAGTATTTT. It specifies CASSWGQGGPDTQYF. The rearrangement links TRBV14 to TRBJ2-3, with 11 nucleotides matching TRBD1. The V segment lost 5 bases and the J segment 4 bases; nucleotides outside the gene matches: 5. Germline loops: CDR1 SGHDN, CDR2 FVKESK. The CDR3 length is 15 residues.

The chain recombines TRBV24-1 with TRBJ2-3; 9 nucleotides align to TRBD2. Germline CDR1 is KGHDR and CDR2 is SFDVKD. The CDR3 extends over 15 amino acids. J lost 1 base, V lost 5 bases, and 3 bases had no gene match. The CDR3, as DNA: TGTGCCACCAGTGTTGGCGGGAGGGGCACAGATACGCAGTATTTT. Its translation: CATSVGGRGTDTQYF.

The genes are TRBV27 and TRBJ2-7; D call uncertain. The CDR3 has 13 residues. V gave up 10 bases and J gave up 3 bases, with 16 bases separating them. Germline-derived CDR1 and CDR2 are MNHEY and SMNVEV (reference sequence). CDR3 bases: TGTGCCACCTCGACTGGAATGGGCTACGAGCAGTACTTC. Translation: CATSTGMGYEQYF.